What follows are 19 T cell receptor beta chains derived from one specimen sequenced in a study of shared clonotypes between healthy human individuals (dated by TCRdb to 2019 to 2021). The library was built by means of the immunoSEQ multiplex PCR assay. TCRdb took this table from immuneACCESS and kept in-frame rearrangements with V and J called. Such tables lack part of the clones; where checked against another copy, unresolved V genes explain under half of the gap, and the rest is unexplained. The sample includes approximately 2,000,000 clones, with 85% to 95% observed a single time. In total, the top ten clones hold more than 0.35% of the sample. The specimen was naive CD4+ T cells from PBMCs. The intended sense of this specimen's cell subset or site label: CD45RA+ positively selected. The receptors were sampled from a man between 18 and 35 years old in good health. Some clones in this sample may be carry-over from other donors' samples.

CDR3 in amino acids: CASSQDRGGASVTGELFF. The CDR3 nucleotides read TGCGCCAGCAGCCAAGATCGTGGCGGGGCGAGTGTCACCGGGGAGCTGTTTTTT. The rearrangement links TRBV4-1 to TRBJ2-2; TRBD2 is a possible D gene (6 bases). The V gene lost 0 bases and the J gene lost 4 bases, with 18 bases spanning the gap. Germline V gene sequence: CDR1 MGHRA, CDR2 YSYEKL. CDR3 length: 18 residues.

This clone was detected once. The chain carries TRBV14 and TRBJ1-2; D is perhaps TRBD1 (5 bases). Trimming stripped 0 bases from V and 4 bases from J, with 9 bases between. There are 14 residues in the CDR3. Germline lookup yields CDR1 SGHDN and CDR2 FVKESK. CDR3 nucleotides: TGTGCCAGCAGCCAAGATCGGGGGACCTATGGCTACACCTTC. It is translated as CASSQDRGTYGYTF.

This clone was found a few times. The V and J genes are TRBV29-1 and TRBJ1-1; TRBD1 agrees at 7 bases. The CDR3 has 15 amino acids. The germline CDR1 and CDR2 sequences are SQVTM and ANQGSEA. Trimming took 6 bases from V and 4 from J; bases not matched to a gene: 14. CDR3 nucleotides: TGCAGCGTAAAACAGGACAGGCGGAGGGCCACTGAAGCTTTCTTT. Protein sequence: CSVKQDRRRATEAFF.

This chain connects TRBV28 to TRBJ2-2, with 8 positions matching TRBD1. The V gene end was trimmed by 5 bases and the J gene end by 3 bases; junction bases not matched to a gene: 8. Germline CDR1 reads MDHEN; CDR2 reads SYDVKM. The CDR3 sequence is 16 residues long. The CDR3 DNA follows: TGTGCCAGCAGTCCCCCGGACAGGGCTTACACCGGGGAGCTGTTTTTT. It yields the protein CASSPPDRAYTGELFF.

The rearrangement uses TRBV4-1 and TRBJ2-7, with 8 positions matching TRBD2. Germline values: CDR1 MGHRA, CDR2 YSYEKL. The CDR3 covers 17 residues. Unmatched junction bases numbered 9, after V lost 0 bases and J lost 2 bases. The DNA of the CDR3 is TGCGCCAGCAGCCAAGATTCGACCAGGCGGGAGGCCTACGAGCAGTACTTC. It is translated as CASSQDSTRREAYEQYF.

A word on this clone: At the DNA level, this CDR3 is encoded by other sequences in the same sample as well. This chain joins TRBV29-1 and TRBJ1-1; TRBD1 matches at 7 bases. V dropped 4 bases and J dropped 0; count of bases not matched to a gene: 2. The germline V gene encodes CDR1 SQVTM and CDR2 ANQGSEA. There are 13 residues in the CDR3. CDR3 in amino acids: CSVAGQMNTEAFF. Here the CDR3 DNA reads TGCAGCGTTGCGGGACAGATGAACACTGAAGCTTTCTTT.

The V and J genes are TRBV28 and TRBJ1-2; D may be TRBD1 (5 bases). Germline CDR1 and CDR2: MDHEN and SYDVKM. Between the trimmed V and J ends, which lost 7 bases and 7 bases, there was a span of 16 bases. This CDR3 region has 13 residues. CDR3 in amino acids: CASMTAVEPGYTF. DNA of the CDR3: TGTGCCAGCATGACAGCCGTCGAACCTGGCTACACCTTC.

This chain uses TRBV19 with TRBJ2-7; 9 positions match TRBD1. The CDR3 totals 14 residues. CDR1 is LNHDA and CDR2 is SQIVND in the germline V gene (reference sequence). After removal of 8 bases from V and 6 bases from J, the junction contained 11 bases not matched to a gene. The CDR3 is CASVGDRVSGEQYF. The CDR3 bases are TGTGCCAGTGTAGGGGACAGGGTCTCCGGCGAGCAGTACTTC.

CDR3 coding DNA: TGCGCCAGCAGCCTACTATCCGGGGTTGGGGCCAACGTCCTGACTTTC. Translated, it gives CASSLLSGVGANVLTF. The gene calls are TRBV5-1 and TRBJ2-6; tentatively, D is TRBD2 (5 bases). The CDR3 length is 16 residues. V was pared by 4 bases and J by 3 bases, with 14 bases between. Germline-derived CDR1 and CDR2 are SGHRS and YFSETQ.

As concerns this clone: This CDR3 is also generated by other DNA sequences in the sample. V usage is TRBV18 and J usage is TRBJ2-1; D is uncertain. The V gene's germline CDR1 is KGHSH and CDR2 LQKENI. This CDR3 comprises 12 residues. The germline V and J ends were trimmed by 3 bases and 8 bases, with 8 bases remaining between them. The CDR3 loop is CASSPGGDEQFF. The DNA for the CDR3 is TGTGCCAGCTCACCTGGTGGTGATGAGCAGTTCTTC.

CDR3 in DNA: TGTGCCAGCAGCTTGAGGGACTTACGAGTCTATGGCTACACCTTC. The encoded protein is CASSLRDLRVYGYTF. The rearrangement joins TRBV5-6 to TRBJ1-2, with D perhaps TRBD1 (5 bases). CDR1 and CDR2 (germline): SGHDT, YYEEEE. The ends were cut back, 1 base at V and 4 bases at J, with 14 bases in the middle. The CDR3 consists of 15 residues. The full variable domain, with the rest looked up from reference TRBV5-6 and TRBJ1-2, is DAGVTQSPTHLIKTRGQQVTLRCSPKSGHDTVSWYQQALGQGPQFIFQYYEEEERQRGNFPDRFSGHQFPNYSSELNVNALLLGDSALYLCASSLRDLRVYGYTFGSGTRLTVV.

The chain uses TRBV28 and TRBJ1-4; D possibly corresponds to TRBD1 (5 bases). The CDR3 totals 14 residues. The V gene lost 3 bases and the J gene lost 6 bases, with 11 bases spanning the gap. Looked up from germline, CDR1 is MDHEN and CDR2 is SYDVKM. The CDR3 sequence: CASSFSGMDEKLFF. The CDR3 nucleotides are TGTGCCAGCAGTTTTTCAGGGATGGATGAAAAACTGTTTTTT.

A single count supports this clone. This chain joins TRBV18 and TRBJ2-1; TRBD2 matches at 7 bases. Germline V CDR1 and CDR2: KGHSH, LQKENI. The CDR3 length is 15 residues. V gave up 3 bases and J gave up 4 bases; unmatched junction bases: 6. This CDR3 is CASSPLPSGYNEQFF. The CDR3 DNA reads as TGTGCCAGCTCACCGCTCCCTAGCGGATACAATGAGCAGTTCTTC. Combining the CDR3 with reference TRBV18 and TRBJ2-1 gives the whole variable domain NAGVMQNPRHLVRRRGQEARLRCSPMKGHSHVYWYRQLPEEGLKFMVYLQKENIIDESGMPKERFSAEFPKEGPSILRIQQVVRGDSAAYFCASSPLPSGYNEQFFGPGTRLTVL.

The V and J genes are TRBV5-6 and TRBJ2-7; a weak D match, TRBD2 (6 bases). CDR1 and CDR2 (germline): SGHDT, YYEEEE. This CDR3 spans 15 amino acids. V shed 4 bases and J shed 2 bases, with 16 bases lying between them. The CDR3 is CASSRGGTLTYEQYF. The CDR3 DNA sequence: TGTGCCAGCAGCAGGGGCGGGACTTTGACCTACGAGCAGTACTTC.

CDR3 nucleotides: TGTGCCAGCAGCTTTAGGGTGGGGGAAAACATTCAGTACTTC. Its protein product is CASSFRVGENIQYF. The chain uses TRBV7-2 and TRBJ2-4; perhaps D is TRBD1 or TRBD2 (5 bases each). Germline V gene sequence: CDR1 SGHTA, CDR2 FQGNSA. The CDR3 contains 14 residues. V dropped 3 bases and J dropped 5 bases, with 11 bases sitting between them.

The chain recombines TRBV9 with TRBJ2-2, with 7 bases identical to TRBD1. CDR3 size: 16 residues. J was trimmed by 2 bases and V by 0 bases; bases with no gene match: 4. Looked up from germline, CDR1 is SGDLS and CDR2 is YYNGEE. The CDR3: CASSVGHRGNTGELFF. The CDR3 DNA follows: TGTGCCAGCAGCGTAGGTCACAGGGGAAACACCGGGGAGCTGTTTTTT.

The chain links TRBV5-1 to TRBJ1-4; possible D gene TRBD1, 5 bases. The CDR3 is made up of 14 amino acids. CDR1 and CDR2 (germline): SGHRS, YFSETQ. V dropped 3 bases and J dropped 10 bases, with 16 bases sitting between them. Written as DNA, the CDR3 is TGCGCCAGCAGCTCCGGGACCCAAGGTGGAAAACTGTTTTTT. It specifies CASSSGTQGGKLFF.

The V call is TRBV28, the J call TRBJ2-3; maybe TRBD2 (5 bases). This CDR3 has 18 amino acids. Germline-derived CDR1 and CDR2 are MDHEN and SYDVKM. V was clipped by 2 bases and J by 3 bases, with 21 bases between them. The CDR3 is CASSLVLGIAHRTDTQYF. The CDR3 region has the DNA TGTGCCAGCAGTTTAGTTTTAGGAATAGCGCACAGAACAGATACGCAGTATTTT.

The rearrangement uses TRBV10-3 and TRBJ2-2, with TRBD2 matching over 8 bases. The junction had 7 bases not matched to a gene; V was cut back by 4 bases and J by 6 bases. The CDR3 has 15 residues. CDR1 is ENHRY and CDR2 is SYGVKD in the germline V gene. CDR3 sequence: CAISAEREYPGELFF. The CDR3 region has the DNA TGTGCCATCAGTGCGGAGCGGGAGTACCCCGGGGAGCTGTTTTTT.